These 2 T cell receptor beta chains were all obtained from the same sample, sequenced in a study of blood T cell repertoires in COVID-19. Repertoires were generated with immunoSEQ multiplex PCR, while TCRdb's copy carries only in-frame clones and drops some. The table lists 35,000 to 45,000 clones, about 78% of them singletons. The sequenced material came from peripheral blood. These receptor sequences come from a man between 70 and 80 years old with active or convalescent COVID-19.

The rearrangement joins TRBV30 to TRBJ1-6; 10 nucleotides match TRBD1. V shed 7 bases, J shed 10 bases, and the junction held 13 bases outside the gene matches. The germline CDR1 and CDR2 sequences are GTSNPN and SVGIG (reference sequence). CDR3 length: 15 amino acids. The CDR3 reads CALRLTGGRRSPLHF. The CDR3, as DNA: TGTGCCTTACGTTTGACAGGGGGCCGGCGGTCACCCCTCCACTTT.

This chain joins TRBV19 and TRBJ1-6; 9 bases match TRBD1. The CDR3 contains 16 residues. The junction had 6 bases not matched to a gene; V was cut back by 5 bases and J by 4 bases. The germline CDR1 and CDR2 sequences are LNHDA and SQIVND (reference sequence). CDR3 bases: TGTGCCAGTAGTGAAACAGGGGGCCGTTATAATTCACCCCTCCACTTT. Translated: CASSETGGRYNSPLHF.